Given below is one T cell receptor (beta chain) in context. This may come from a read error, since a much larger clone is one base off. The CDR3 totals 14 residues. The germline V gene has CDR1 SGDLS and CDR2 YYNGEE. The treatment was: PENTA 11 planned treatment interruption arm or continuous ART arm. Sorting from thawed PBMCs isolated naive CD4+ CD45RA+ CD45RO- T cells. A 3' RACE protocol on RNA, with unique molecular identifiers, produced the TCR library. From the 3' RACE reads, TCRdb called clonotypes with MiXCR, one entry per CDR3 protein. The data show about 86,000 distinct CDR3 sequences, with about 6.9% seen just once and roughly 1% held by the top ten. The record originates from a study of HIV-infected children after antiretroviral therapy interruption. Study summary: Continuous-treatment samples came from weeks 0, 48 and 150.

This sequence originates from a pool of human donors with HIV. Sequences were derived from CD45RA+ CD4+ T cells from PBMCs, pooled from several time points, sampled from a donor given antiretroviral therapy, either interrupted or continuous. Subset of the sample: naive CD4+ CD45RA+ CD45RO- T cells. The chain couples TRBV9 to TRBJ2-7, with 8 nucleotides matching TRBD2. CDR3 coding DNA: TGTGTCAGCAGCGGCTCAGGGACTAGCTACGAGCAGTACTTC. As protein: CVSSGSGTSYEQYF.